The 10 T cell receptor beta chains below come from one sample, sequenced in a study of liver allograft versus peripheral blood T cells. Study information: Recipients' peripheral blood supplied the T cell receptor repertoires against which those in transplanted livers were compared.

A single record per CDR3 protein comes from TCRdb applying MiXCR to the reads. The sample holds approximately 9,400 distinct CDR3 sequences; under 20% are singletons and the top ten take about a quarter. These receptors were obtained from a human patient who had a liver transplant. Some of the T cells might come from the graft donor.

CDR3 amino acids: CASSPTGETEAFF. In nucleotides, the CDR3 is TGTGCCAGTAGCCCGACAGGGGAGACTGAAGCTTTCTTT. The chain recombines TRBV19 with TRBJ1-1, with 8 bases lining up with TRBD1. Trimming took 6 bases from V and 5 from J; bases not matched to a gene: 5. The germline gives CDR1 LNHDA, CDR2 SQIVND (reference sequence). CDR3 length: 13 amino acids.

V and J are TRBV2 and TRBJ1-2, with a tentative D call TRBD1 (6 bases). Looked up from germline, CDR1 is SNHLY and CDR2 is FYNNEI. This CDR3 region has 12 residues. Trimming cost V 10 bases and J 4 bases, with 13 bases left between them. The CDR3, as DNA: TGTGCCACGCAGGGGCTCATCTATGGCTACACCTTC. Its translation: CATQGLIYGYTF.

Within the sample, this clonotype is medium-sized. A junction boundary mismatches the germline segment, possibly from a read error. The chain is built from TRBV6-2 or TRBV6-3 and TRBJ1-1, with D unresolved. CDR3 length: 12 residues. CDR1 MNHEY and CDR2 SVGEGT come from the germline V gene. In DNA form, the CDR3 reads TGTGCCAGCAGTTACTCAAGGACTGTATCTCTCTTT. Translated, it gives CASSYSRTVSLF.

This clonotype was recorded a few times. The chain is built from TRBV20-1 and TRBJ1-5, with D possibly TRBD1 on 6 matching bases. Trimming cost V 6 bases and J 5 bases, with 14 bases left between them. The germline CDR1 and CDR2 sequences are DFQATT and SNEGSKA (reference sequence). This CDR3 region has 13 residues. Written as DNA, the CDR3 is TGCAGTGCCTTACAAGGGGGATATCAGCCCCAGCATTTT. Its translation: CSALQGGYQPQHF.

This clonotype is labeled as medium-sized. The chain employs TRBV6-5 and TRBJ1-1; D gene ambiguous. This CDR3 spans 14 amino acids. Germline CDR1 MNHEY, CDR2 SVGAGI. V lost 6 bases to trimming and J lost 5 bases, with 16 bases between them. CDR3 nucleotides: TGTGCCAGCAGACCCTCGGCCACGGGGACTGAAGCTTTCTTT. It yields the protein CASRPSATGTEAFF.

Ten or more counts support this clonotype. V usage is TRBV10-3 and J usage is TRBJ2-7; tentative D call: TRBD2 (6 bases). Deletions cut 5 bases from V and 5 bases from J, with 16 bases between. Per the germline V gene, CDR1 is ENHRY and CDR2 is SYGVKD. This CDR3 has 14 amino acids. Here the CDR3 reads CAISSTGLGNEQYF. CDR3 nucleotides: TGTGCCATCAGTTCTACGGGACTTGGGAACGAGCAGTACTTC.

By share, this clonotype counts as medium-sized (0.01 to 0.1%). Here the CDR3 reads CASSESRSRLLGNEQFF. The CDR3 coding sequence is TGTGCCAGCAGTGAATCGCGGTCCCGGCTCCTGGGCAATGAGCAGTTCTTC. This chain joins TRBV6-1 and TRBJ2-1; no firm D call. The CDR3 runs to 17 residues. CDR1 and CDR2 from the germline V gene are MNHNS and SASEGT. Trimming removed 2 bases at V and 6 bases at J, with 20 bases between.

The chain has TRBV12-3 or TRBV12-4 and TRBJ1-1, with a possible D match to TRBD1 (5 bases). The CDR3 totals 14 residues. The V end lost 2 bases, the J end lost 1 base, and 8 bases lay between the germline ends. As DNA, the CDR3 is TGTGCCAGCAGTTTAACGCAGGGGAACACTGAAGCTTTCTTT. It yields the protein CASSLTQGNTEAFF.

This clonotype rates as medium-sized. The rearrangement uses TRBV27 and TRBJ1-2; D perhaps matches TRBD1 (5 bases). CDR3 size: 13 residues. In germline, CDR1 is MNHEY, CDR2 SMNVEV (reference sequence). The V end lost 6 bases, the J end lost 3 bases, and 11 bases lay between the germline ends. The CDR3 here is CASRAGTDYGYTF. The CDR3 region has the DNA TGTGCCAGCAGAGCAGGGACCGACTATGGCTACACCTTC.

This rearrangement joins TRBV7-9 to TRBJ1-1; D is uncertain. Deletions cut 6 bases from V and 1 base from J, with 3 bases between. Germline V lookup: CDR1 SEHNR, CDR2 FQNEAQ (reference sequence). The CDR3 loop spans 11 amino acids. CDR3 amino acids: CASSANTEAFF. The CDR3 DNA sequence: TGTGCCAGCAGTGCGAACACTGAAGCTTTCTTT.